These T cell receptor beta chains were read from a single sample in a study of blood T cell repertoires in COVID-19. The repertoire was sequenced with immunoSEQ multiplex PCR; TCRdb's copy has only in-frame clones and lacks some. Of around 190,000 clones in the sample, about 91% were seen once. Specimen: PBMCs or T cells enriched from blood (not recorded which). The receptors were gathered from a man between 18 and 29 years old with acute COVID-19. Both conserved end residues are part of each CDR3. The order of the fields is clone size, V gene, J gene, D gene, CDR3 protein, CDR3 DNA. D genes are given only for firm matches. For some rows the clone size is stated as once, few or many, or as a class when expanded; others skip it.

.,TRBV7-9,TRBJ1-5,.,CASSLLDSNQPQHF,TGTGCCAGCAGCTTACTAGATAGCAATCAGCCCCAGCATTTT
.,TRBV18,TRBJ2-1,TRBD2,CASSPWTSGDYNEQFF,TGTGCCAGCTCACCATGGACTAGCGGGGACTACAATGAGCAGTTCTTC
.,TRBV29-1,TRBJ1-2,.,CSVVEVGYGYTF,TGCAGCGTTGTAGAGGTCGGCTATGGCTACACCTTC
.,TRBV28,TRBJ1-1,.,CASTPPALNTEAFF,TGTGCCAGCACCCCGCCAGCGCTGAACACTGAAGCTTTCTTT
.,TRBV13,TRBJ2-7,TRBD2,CASSTRDYAYEQYF,TGTGCCAGCAGCACCCGGGACTACGCCTACGAGCAGTACTTC
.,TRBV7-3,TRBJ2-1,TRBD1,CASSHDRGSYNEQFF,TGTGCCAGCAGCCATGACAGGGGGTCCTACAATGAGCAGTTCTTC
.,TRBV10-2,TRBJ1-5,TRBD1,CATKQGYSNQPQHF,TGCGCCACAAAACAGGGGTATAGCAATCAGCCCCAGCATTTT
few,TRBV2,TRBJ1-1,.,CASSDWQGNTEAFF,TGTGCCAGCAGTGATTGGCAGGGGAACACTGAAGCTTTCTTT
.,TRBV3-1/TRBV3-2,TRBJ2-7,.,CASSQERAGPYEQYF,TGTGCCAGCAGCCAAGAACGGGCGGGACCGTACGAGCAGTACTTC
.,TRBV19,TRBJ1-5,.,CASSPGIRQPQHF,TGTGCCAGTAGTCCCGGGATTAGACAGCCCCAGCATTTT
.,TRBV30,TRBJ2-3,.,CAWSKTDRTDTQYF,TGTGCCTGGAGTAAGACAGACCGCACAGATACGCAGTATTTT
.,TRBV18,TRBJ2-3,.,CASSPAGGTDTQYF,TGTGCCAGCTCACCTGCAGGGGGCACAGATACGCAGTATTTT
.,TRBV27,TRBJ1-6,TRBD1,CATTGTGVSPLHF,TGTGCCACTACCGGGACAGGGGTTTCACCCCTCCACTTT
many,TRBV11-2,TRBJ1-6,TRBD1,CASSFMTGGFSYNSPLHF,TGTGCCAGCAGCTTTATGACAGGGGGGTTCTCCTATAATTCACCCCTCCACTTT
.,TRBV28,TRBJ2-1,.,CASTSSYNEQFF,TGTGCCAGCACCTCCTCCTACAATGAGCAGTTCTTC
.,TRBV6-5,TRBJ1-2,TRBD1,CASSYRGRGYGYTF,TGTGCCAGCAGTTACAGGGGGCGCGGCTATGGCTACACCTTC
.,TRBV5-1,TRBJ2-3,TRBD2,CASSLAGTSGRGTDTQYF,TGCGCCAGCAGCTTGGCCGGGACTAGCGGGAGGGGGACAGATACGCAGTATTTT
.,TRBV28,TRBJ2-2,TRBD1,CASSSPAQGATTGELFF,TGTGCCAGCAGTTCCCCAGCGCAGGGGGCTACAACCGGGGAGCTGTTTTTT
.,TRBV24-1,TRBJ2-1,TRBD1,CATSASTGGMDNEQFF,TGTGCCACCAGTGCGAGTACAGGGGGCATGGACAATGAGCAGTTCTTC
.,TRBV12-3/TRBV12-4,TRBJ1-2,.,CASSLGRGYGYTF,TGTGCCAGCAGTTTAGGCAGAGGCTATGGCTACACCTTC
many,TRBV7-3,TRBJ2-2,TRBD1,CASSLFVQGAGELFF,TGTGCCAGCAGCTTATTCGTTCAGGGGGCCGGGGAGCTGTTTTTT
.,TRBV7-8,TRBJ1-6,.,CASSLGGPGIDSPLHF,TGTGCCAGCAGCTTGGGCGGTCCAGGGATAGATTCACCCCTCCACTTT
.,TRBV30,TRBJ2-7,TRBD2,CAWMVSGSYEQYF,TGTGCCTGGATGGTTAGCGGGAGTTACGAGCAGTACTTC
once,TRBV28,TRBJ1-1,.,CASRSRDAFF,TGTGCCAGCAGGTCCCGAGATGCTTTCTTT
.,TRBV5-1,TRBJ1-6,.,CASSLGAGADSPLHF,TGCGCCAGCAGCTTGGGGGCAGGGGCGGATTCACCCCTCCACTTT
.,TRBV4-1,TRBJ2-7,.,CASSQARASYEQYF,TGCGCCAGCAGCCAAGCCAGGGCCTCCTACGAGCAGTACTTC
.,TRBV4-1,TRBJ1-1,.,CASSPAGIFNTEAFF,TGCGCCAGCAGCCCGGCAGGGATTTTCAACACTGAAGCTTTCTTT
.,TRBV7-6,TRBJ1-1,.,CASSLGTGTHTEAFF,TGTGCCAGCAGCTTAGGAACAGGTACGCACACTGAAGCTTTCTTT
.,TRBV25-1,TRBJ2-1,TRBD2,CASSEIAGGGNEQFF,TGTGCCAGCAGTGAGATAGCGGGAGGGGGTAATGAGCAGTTCTTC
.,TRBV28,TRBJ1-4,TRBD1,CASSLGQQGLEKLFF,TGTGCCAGCAGCCTAGGTCAACAGGGGCTAGAAAAACTGTTTTTT
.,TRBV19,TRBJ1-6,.,CASRGGNSPLHF,TGTGCCAGTAGAGGGGGAAATTCACCCCTCCACTTT
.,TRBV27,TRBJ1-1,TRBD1,CASSSAAGGEAFF,TGTGCCAGCAGTTCAGCCGCAGGGGGCGAAGCTTTCTTT
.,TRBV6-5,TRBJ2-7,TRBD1,CASRLRGTVYEQYF,TGTGCCAGCAGACTTCGAGGGACAGTCTACGAGCAGTACTTC
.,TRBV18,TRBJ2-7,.,CASSRRLGSHEQYF,TGTGCCAGCTCACGTCGGCTCGGGTCCCACGAGCAGTACTTC
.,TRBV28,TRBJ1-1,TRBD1,CASRDPGQGTVRVTEAFF,TGTGCCAGCAGAGACCCGGGACAGGGGACTGTACGGGTCACTGAAGCTTTCTTT
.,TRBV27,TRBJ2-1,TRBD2,CASSLSPGEGPYNEQFF,TGTGCCAGCAGTTTATCCCCTGGGGAGGGCCCATACAATGAGCAGTTCTTC